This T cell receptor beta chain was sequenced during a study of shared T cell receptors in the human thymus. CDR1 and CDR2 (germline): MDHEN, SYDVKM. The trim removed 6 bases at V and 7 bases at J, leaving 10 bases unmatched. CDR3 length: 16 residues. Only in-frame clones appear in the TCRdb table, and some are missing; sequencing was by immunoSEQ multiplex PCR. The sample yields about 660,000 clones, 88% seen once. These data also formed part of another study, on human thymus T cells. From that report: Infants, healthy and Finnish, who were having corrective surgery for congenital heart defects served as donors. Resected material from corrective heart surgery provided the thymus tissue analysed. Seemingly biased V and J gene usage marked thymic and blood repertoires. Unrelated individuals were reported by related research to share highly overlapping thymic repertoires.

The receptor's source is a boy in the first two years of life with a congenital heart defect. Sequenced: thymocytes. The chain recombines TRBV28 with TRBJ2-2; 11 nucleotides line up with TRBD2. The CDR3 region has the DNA TGTGCCAGCAGCCCTACTAGCGGGAGAGAGATCGGGGAGCTGTTTTTT. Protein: CASSPTSGREIGELFF.